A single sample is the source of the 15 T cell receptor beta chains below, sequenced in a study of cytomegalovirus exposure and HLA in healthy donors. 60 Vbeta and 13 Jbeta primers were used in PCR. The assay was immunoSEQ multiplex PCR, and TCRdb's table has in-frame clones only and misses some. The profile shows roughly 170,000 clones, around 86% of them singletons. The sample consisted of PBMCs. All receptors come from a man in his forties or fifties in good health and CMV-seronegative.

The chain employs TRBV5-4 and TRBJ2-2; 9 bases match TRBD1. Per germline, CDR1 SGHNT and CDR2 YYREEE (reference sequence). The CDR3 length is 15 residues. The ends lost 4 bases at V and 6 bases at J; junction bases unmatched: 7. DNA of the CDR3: TGTGCCAGCAGCAGGACAGGGGCATCGCCCGGGGAGCTGTTTTTT. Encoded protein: CASSRTGASPGELFF. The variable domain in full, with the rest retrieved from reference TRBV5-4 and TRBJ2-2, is ETGVTQSPTHLIKTRGQQVTLRCSSQSGHNTVSWYQQALGQGPQFIFQYYREEENGRGNFPPRFSGLQFPNYSSELNVNALELDDSALYLCASSRTGASPGELFFGEGSRLTVL.

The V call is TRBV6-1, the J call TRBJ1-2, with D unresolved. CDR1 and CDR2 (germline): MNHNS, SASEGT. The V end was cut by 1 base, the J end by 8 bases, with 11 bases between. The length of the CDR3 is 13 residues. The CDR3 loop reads CASSEVGPGGYTF. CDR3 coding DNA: TGTGCCAGCAGTGAAGTGGGCCCGGGAGGCTACACCTTC.

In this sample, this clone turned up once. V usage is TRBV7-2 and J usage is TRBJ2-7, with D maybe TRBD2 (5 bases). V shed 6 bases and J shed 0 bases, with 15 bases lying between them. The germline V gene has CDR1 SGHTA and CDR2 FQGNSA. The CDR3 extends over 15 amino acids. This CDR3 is CASRLTLALSYEQYF. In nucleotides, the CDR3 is TGTGCCAGCAGGTTAACTCTAGCCCTCTCCTACGAGCAGTACTTC.

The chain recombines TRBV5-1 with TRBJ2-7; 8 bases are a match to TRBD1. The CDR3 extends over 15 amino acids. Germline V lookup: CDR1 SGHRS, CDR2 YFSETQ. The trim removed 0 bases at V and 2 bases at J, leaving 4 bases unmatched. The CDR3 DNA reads TGCGCCAGCAGCTTGGGAGGACAGGGCCCCTACGAGCAGTACTTC. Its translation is CASSLGGQGPYEQYF.

The CDR3 DNA follows: TGTGCCAGTAGTAAAACAGAGAAAGAGACCCAGTACTTC. Amino acid sequence: CASSKTEKETQYF. This chain joins TRBV19 and TRBJ2-5; the D is unclear. The CDR3 contains 13 residues. Germline CDR1 reads LNHDA; CDR2 reads SQIVND (reference sequence). Trimming took 4 bases from V and 3 from J, leaving 9 bases between them.

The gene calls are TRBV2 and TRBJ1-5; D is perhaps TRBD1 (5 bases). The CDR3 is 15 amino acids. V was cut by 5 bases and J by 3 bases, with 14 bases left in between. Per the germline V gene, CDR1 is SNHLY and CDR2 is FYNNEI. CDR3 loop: CASSPIYGHNQPQHF. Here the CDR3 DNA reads TGTGCCAGCAGTCCCATCTACGGACACAATCAGCCCCAGCATTTT. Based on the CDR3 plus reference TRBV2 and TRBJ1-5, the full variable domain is EPEVTQTPSHQVTQMGQEVILRCVPISNHLYFYWYRQILGQKVEFLVSFYNNEISEKSEIFDDQFSVERPDGSNFTLKIRSTKLEDSAMYFCASSPIYGHNQPQHFGDGTRLSIL.

The CDR3: CATSRAAGADQPQHF. The CDR3 region has the DNA TGTGCCACCAGCAGAGCCGCAGGGGCTGATCAGCCCCAGCATTTT. The chain carries TRBV15 and TRBJ1-5, with D tentatively TRBD1 (6 bases). Trimming took 1 base from V and 5 from J, leaving 12 bases between them. Germline CDR1 and CDR2: LNHNV and YYDKDF (reference sequence). CDR3 length equals 15 residues.

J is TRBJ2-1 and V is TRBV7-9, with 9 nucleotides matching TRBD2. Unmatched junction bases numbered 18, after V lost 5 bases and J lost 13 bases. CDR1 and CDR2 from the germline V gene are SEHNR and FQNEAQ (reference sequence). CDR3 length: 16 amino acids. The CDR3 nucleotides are TGTGCCAGCAGCACCCGAGCCGGGACTAGCTCCTTACTACAGTTCTTC. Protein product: CASSTRAGTSSLLQFF.

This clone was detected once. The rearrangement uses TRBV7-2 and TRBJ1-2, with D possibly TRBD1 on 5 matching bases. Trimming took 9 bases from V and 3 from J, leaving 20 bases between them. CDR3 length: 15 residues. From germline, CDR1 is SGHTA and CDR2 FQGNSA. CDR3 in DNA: TGTGCCAGTACGCCCGGCGGGGCGCGAGACTATGGCTACACCTTC. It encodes CASTPGGARDYGYTF. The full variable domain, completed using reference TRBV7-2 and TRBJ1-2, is GAGVSQSPSNKVTEKGKDVELRCDPISGHTALYWYRQSLGQGLEFLIYFQGNSAPDKSGLPSDRFSAERTGGSVSTLTIQRTQQEDSAVYLCASTPGGARDYGYTFGSGTRLTVV.

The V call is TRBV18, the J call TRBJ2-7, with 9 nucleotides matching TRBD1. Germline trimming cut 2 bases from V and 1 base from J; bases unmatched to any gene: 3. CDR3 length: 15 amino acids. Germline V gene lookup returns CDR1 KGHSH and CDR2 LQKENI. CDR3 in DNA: TGTGCCAGCTCACCAAGGACAGGGGTTTCCTACGAGCAGTACTTC. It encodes CASSPRTGVSYEQYF.

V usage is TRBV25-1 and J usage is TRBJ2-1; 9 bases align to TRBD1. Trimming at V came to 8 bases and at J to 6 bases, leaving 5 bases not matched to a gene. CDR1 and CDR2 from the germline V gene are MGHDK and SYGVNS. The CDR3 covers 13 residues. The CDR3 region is CASLKTGGNEQFF. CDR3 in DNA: TGTGCCAGCCTTAAGACAGGGGGCAATGAGCAGTTCTTC. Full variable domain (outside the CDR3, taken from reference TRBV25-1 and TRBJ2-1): EADIYQTPRYLVIGTGKKITLECSQTMGHDKMYWYQQDPGMELHLIHYSYGVNSTEKGDLSSESTVSRIRTEHFPLTLESARPSHTSQYLCASLKTGGNEQFFGPGTRLTVL.

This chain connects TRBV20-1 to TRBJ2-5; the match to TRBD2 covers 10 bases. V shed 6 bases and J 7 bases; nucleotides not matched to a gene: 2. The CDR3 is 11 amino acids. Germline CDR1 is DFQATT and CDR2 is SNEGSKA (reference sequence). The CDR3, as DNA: TGCAGTGCCATAGCGGGAGGGACCCAGTACTTC. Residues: CSAIAGGTQYF.

In DNA form, the CDR3 reads TGTGCCAGCAGTCAAAACCCTAGTGCAGATACGCAGTATTTT. This encodes CASSQNPSADTQYF. V and J are TRBV6-1 and TRBJ2-3; D ambiguous. The CDR3 length is 14 residues. Germline CDR1 reads MNHNS; CDR2 reads SASEGT. V was cut by 5 bases and J by 4 bases, with 13 bases left in between.

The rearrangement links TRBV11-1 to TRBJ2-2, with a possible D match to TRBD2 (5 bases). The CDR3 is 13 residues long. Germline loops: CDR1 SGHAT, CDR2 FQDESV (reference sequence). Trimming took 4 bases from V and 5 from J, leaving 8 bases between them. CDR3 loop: CASSSRGTGELFF. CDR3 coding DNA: TGTGCCAGCAGCTCCCGGGGAACCGGGGAGCTGTTTTTT. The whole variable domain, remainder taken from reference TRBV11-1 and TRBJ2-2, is EAEVAQSPRYKITEKSQAVAFWCDPISGHATLYWYRQILGQGPELLVQFQDESVVDDSQLPKDRFSAERLKGVDSTLKIQPAELGDSAMYLCASSSRGTGELFFGEGSRLTVL.

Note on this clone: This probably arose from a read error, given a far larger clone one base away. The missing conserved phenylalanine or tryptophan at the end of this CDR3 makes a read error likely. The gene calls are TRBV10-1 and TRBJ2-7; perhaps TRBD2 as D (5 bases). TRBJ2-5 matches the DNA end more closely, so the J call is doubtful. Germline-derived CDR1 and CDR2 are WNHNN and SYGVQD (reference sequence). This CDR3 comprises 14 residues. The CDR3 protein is CASSTRWYQETQYL. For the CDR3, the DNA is TGCGCCAGCTCAACTAGGTGGTACCAAGAGACCCAGTACCTC.